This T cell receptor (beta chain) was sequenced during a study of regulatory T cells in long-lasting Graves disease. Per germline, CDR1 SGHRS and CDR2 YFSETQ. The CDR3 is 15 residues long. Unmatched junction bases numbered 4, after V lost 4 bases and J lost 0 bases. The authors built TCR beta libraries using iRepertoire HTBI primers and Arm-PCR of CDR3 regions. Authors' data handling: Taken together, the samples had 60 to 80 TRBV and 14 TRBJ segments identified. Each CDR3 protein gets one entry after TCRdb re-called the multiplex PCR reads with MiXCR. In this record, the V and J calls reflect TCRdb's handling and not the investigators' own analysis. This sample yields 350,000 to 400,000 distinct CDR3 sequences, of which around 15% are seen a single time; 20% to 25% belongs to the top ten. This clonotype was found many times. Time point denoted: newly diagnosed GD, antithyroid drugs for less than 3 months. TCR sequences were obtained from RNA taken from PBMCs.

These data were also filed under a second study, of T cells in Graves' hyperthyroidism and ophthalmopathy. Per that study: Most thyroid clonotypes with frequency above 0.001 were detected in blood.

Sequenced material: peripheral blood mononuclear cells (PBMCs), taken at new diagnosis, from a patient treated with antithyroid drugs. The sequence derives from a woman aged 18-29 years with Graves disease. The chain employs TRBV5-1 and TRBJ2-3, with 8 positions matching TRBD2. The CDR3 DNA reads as TGCGCCAGCAGCCGGACTAGCTGGAGCACAGATACGCAGTATTTT. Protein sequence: CASSRTSWSTDTQYF. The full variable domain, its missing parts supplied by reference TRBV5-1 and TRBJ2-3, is KAGVTQTPRYLIKTRGQQVTLSCSPISGHRSVSWYQQTPGQGLQFLFEYFSETQRNKGNFPGRFSGRQFSNSRSEMNVSTLELGDSALYLCASSRTSWSTDTQYFGPGTRLTVL.